This T cell receptor (beta chain) originates from a study of blood T cell repertoires in COVID-19. Study as a whole: The United States, Italy and Spain were the sources of the acute and convalescent COVID-19 samples. PBMCs, B-cell-depleted T cells, or T cells provided the cDNA or gDNA that made up the material.

Using immunoSEQ multiplex PCR, the repertoire was profiled, and TCRdb retains in-frame clones only, with some absent. Here the sample spans more than 13,000 clones, roughly 91% being singletons. The sequenced sample was peripheral blood. This TCR was sampled from a woman in her seventies in a cohort sampled during active or convalescent COVID-19.

CDR3 nucleotides: TGTGCCAGCAGTCATCGACAGGGGAGGAACGAGCAGTACTTC. Its translation is CASSHRQGRNEQYF. The chain employs TRBV6-5 and TRBJ2-7; the match to TRBD1 covers 8 bases. Trimming cost V 5 bases and J 5 bases; bases outside gene matches: 8. The CDR3 is 14 residues long. CDR1 MNHEY and CDR2 SVGAGI come from the germline V gene.